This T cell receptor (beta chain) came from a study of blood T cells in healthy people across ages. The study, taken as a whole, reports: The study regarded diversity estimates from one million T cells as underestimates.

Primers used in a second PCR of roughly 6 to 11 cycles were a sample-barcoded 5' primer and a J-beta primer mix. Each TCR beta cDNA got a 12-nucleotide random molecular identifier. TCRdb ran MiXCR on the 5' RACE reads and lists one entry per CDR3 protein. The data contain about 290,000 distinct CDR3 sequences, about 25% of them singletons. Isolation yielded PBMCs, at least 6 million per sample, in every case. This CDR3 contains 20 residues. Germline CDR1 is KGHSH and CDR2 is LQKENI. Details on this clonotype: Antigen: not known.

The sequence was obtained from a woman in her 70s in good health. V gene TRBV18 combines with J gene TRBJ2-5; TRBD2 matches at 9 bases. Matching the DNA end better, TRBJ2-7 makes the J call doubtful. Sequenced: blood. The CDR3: CASSLTPPNRGTSGSYEQYF. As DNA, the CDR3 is TGTGCCAGCTCCCTTACGCCCCCCAACCGAGGAACTAGCGGGTCCTACGAGCAGTACTTC.